These 19 T cell receptor beta chains were sequenced from one sample in a study of shared clonotypes between healthy human individuals. The method was immunoSEQ multiplex PCR; TCRdb's version includes in-frame clones alone and lacks a portion of them. Among about 460,000 clones listed, approximately 71% were seen once. The specimen sequenced was PBMCs. These receptors were obtained from a middle-aged woman in good health. Some clones in this sample may be carry-over from other donors' samples.

This sequence joins TRBV30 and TRBJ1-3; 7 nucleotides agree with TRBD1. With 4 bases clipped from V and 0 bases from J, the junction kept 12 bases outside the gene matches. The CDR3 loop spans 17 amino acids. Germline CDR1 and CDR2: GTSNPN and SVGIG (reference sequence). CDR3 DNA: TGTGCCTGGATCACAGGACAGGCCGGGATCTCTGGAAACACCATATATTTT. Its protein product is CAWITGQAGISGNTIYF.

This clone was recorded only once. This likely reflects a read error, since a far larger clone is one base away. The V and J genes are TRBV4-2 and TRBJ2-5, with 9 bases that match TRBD1. This CDR3 is 14 amino acids long. Germline V lookup: CDR1 LGHNA, CDR2 YNFKEQ. The CDR3 coding sequence is TGTGCCAGCAGCCAAGGGGACAGGGATGAGACCCAGCACTTC. This sequence encodes CASSQGDRDETQHF.

This clone has just a few counts. This chain uses TRBV6-5 with TRBJ2-7, with D possibly called TRBD1 or TRBD2 (5 bases each). There are 15 residues in the CDR3. Germline-derived CDR1 and CDR2 are MNHEY and SVGAGI. Trimming cost V 0 bases and J 3 bases, with 12 bases left between them. The CDR3: CASSYSGAGIYEQYF. CDR3 bases: TGTGCCAGCAGTTACTCCGGGGCTGGGATCTACGAGCAGTACTTC.

This clone was seen a single time. This sequence joins TRBV19 and TRBJ1-5; D remains ambiguous. Germline-derived CDR1 and CDR2 are LNHDA and SQIVND (reference sequence). CDR3 size: 16 residues. The V end lost 6 bases, the J end lost 0 bases, and 15 bases lay between the germline ends. The CDR3 reads CASRSRTDYSNQPQHF. The CDR3 bases are TGTGCCAGTAGATCTAGAACAGATTATAGCAATCAGCCCCAGCATTTT.

The chain combines TRBV6-6 with TRBJ2-7; tentatively, D is TRBD1 or TRBD2 (5 bases each). CDR1 is MNHNY, CDR2 SVGAGI, per germline (reference sequence). V was clipped by 0 bases and J by 7 bases, with 19 bases between them. CDR3 size: 16 residues. The CDR3 sequence is CASSYSGGGKSREQYF. The DNA of the CDR3 is TGTGCCAGCAGTTACTCAGGTGGGGGTAAGAGTCGTGAGCAGTACTTC.

Notes on this clone: A far larger clone is one base from this, pointing to a likely read error. J is TRBJ2-5 and V is TRBV10-2; D might be TRBD1 or TRBD2, each matching 5 bases. The J call may not be correct, given that the DNA end is closer to TRBJ2-7. CDR1 WSHSY and CDR2 SAAADI come from the germline V gene. The CDR3 consists of 12 residues. The CDR3 loop is CANTEGLYEQYF. CDR3 nucleotides: TGCGCCAACACCGAGGGGTTGTACGAGCAGTACTTC.

The DNA for the CDR3 is TGCGCCAGCAGCTTGGTAGGGTTCGGCCCACCGGGCCGAGAGACCCAGTACTTC. Translation: CASSLVGFGPPGRETQYF. V is TRBV5-1 and J is TRBJ2-5; unclear D gene. The V and J ends lost 0 bases and 4 bases respectively, with 22 bases between them. This CDR3 region has 18 residues. Germline CDR1 is SGHRS and CDR2 is YFSETQ. Supplemented by reference TRBV5-1 and TRBJ2-5, the full variable domain reads KAGVTQTPRYLIKTRGQQVTLSCSPISGHRSVSWYQQTPGQGLQFLFEYFSETQRNKGNFPGRFSGRQFSNSRSEMNVSTLELGDSALYLCASSLVGFGPPGRETQYFGPGTRLLVL.

This clone occurred a few times. V and J are TRBV28 and TRBJ1-2; a possible D gene is TRBD1 (6 bases). V shed 6 bases and J shed 7 bases, with 27 bases lying between them. The germline V gene has CDR1 MDHEN and CDR2 SYDVKM. The length of the CDR3 is 17 residues. The CDR3 nucleotides read TGTGCCAGCAGCCTGCCATTGGGGGCAGGGAGGTTTCGTGGCTACACCTTC. Translated: CASSLPLGAGRFRGYTF.

CDR3 loop: CASNIPGVGYTF. In nucleotides, the CDR3 is TGTGCCAGCAATATCCCCGGAGTGGGCTACACCTTC. The V and J genes are TRBV28 and TRBJ1-2; D remains unclear. The CDR3 spans 12 residues. From germline, CDR1 is MDHEN and CDR2 SYDVKM. V lost 7 bases and J 8 bases, leaving 14 bases between the germline ends.

This sequence joins TRBV11-2 and TRBJ1-5; D possibly corresponds to TRBD1 (5 bases). V shed 5 bases and J shed 6 bases, with 17 bases lying between them. This CDR3 comprises 15 residues. Per the germline V gene, CDR1 is SGHAT and CDR2 is FQNNGV. The chain's CDR3 is CASSPQGSSGQPQHF. CDR3 nucleotide sequence: TGTGCCAGCAGCCCCCAGGGAAGTTCCGGTCAGCCCCAGCATTTT.

This chain connects TRBV6-1 to TRBJ2-6; tentative D call: TRBD2 (5 bases). V lost 10 bases and J 0 bases, leaving 13 bases between the germline ends. The germline V gene encodes CDR1 MNHNS and CDR2 SASEGT. CDR3 length equals 15 residues. This chain's CDR3 is CATGGYYSGANVLTF. Here the CDR3 DNA reads TGTGCCACCGGAGGATATTACTCTGGGGCCAACGTCCTGACTTTC.

The chain combines TRBV29-1 with TRBJ2-1, with 7 positions matching TRBD2. Looked up from germline, CDR1 is SQVTM and CDR2 is ANQGSEA. V lost 6 bases, J lost 7 bases, and 6 bases stayed unmatched. The CDR3 sequence is 12 residues long. CDR3 residues: CSVLRGLNEQFF. The CDR3 nucleotides are TGCAGCGTCCTGCGGGGGTTGAATGAGCAGTTCTTC.

This clone appeared a few times. The chain recombines TRBV9 with TRBJ1-3, with D unclear. Trimming pared 6 bases from V and 0 bases from J, leaving 7 bases between. Per the germline V gene, CDR1 is SGDLS and CDR2 is YYNGEE. This CDR3 is 13 amino acids long. CDR3 DNA: TGTGCCAGCACCGGGAACTCTGGAAACACCATATATTTT. Protein product: CASTGNSGNTIYF.

As concerns this clone: The limits of the CDR3 on the DNA are not certain, so only TCRdb's listed CDR3 is given. The V and J genes are TRBV21-1 and TRBJ2-7; the table's D gene call, TRBD1, was not cross checked with the DNA. TRBV21-1 is an annotated pseudogene. From its first to its last residue, the CDR3 has 15 amino acids. The CDR3 sequence: CASSNWGQGTYEQYF.

The J gene is TRBJ2-7, the V gene TRBV30, with TRBD2 matching over 9 bases. Germline V gene sequence: CDR1 GTSNPN, CDR2 SVGIG (reference sequence). CDR3 length equals 15 residues. V shed 3 bases and J 3 bases; nucleotides not matched to a gene: 9. The DNA of the CDR3 is TGTGCCTGGAGGCCCCGGCGGGAGGGCTTCTACGAGCAGTACTTC. Encoded protein: CAWRPRREGFYEQYF. Full variable domain (outside the CDR3, taken from reference TRBV30 and TRBJ2-7): SQTIHQWPATLVQPVGSPLSLECTVEGTSNPNLYWYRQAAGRGLQLLFYSVGIGQISSEVPQNLSASRPQDRQFILSSKKLLLSDSGFYLCAWRPRREGFYEQYFGPGTRLTVT.

About this clone itself: One junction end does not reproduce the germline sequence, and a read error may be involved. This rearrangement joins TRBV28 to TRBJ2-7; 13 bases agree with TRBD2. The CDR3 sequence is 19 residues long. Germline CDR1 reads MDHEN; CDR2 reads SYDVKM. CDR3 in amino acids: CASSPGTSGNLVGSYERYF. CDR3 nucleotide sequence: TGTGCCAGCAGTCCCGGGACTAGCGGGAACCTAGTGGGCTCCTACGAGCGGTACTTC.

The chain uses TRBV27 and TRBJ1-6, with a weak D call TRBD1 (6 bases). V lost 6 bases and J 3 bases, leaving 12 bases between the germline ends. The V gene's germline CDR1 is MNHEY and CDR2 SMNVEV (reference sequence). The CDR3 sequence is 15 residues long. The CDR3 coding sequence is TGTGCCAGCAGGGTACAGGGCATCTATAATTCACCCCTCCACTTT. Residues: CASRVQGIYNSPLHF.

The rearrangement uses TRBV29-1 and TRBJ1-1, with unresolved D. Deletions cut 8 bases from V and 8 bases from J, with 24 bases between. This CDR3 has 14 residues. Germline V gene lookup returns CDR1 SQVTM and CDR2 ANQGSEA. DNA for the CDR3: TGCAGCACCAGAACCGGCAGCCGTCCAGCCGAAGCTTTCTTT. Residues: CSTRTGSRPAEAFF.

The J gene is TRBJ2-7, the V gene TRBV9, with TRBD1 as a possible D gene (6 bases). In germline, CDR1 is SGDLS, CDR2 YYNGEE. V was trimmed by 4 bases and J by 2 bases, leaving 13 bases between them. The CDR3 is made up of 14 amino acids. The CDR3 DNA is TGTGCCAGCAGCCCTTGGACAGCTCCCTACGAGCAGTACTTC. Translation gives CASSPWTAPYEQYF. Using reference TRBV9 and TRBJ2-7 for the parts outside the CDR3, the full variable domain is DSGVTQTPKHLITATGQRVTLRCSPRSGDLSVYWYQQSLDQGLQFLIQYYNGEERAKGNILERFSAQQFPDLHSELNLSSLELGDSALYFCASSPWTAPYEQYFGPGTRLTVT.